The 12 T cell receptor beta chains below all came from one sample that was sequenced in a study of T cells in Graves' hyperthyroidism and ophthalmopathy. Using RNA transcripts as the source, TCR beta CDR3 regions were amplified. TCR CDR3 underwent first-round RT-PCR with the HTBI primer set. A single record per CDR3 protein comes from TCRdb applying MiXCR to the multiplex PCR reads. The sample holds about 360,000 distinct CDR3 sequences, about a sixth seen once. The material sequenced was blood. The receptor set was obtained from a woman aged 18-35 years with Graves' hyperthyroidism that later progressed to Graves' ophthalmopathy.

This clonotype was detected many times. This rearrangement joins TRBV2 to TRBJ2-5; 7 bases align to TRBD2. The CDR3 contains 18 residues. V shed 3 bases and J 6 bases; nucleotides not matched to a gene: 19. Germline V gene lookup returns CDR1 SNHLY and CDR2 FYNNEI. The CDR3 loop is CASSDGEGPMAALQTQYF. The CDR3 bases are TGTGCCAGCAGTGATGGGGAGGGCCCCATGGCGGCTCTCCAGACCCAGTACTTC.

A single count supports this clonotype. The chain couples TRBV5-1 to TRBJ2-5, with 7 nucleotides matching TRBD1. The CDR3 runs 15 residues. V shed 0 bases, J shed 5 bases, and the junction held 7 bases outside the gene matches. The V gene's germline CDR1 is SGHRS and CDR2 YFSETQ. The CDR3 sequence is CASSLGTGSFETQYF. In DNA form, the CDR3 reads TGCGCCAGCAGCTTGGGGACAGGCTCGTTTGAGACCCAGTACTTC.

The J gene is TRBJ2-1, the V gene TRBV28; 15 positions match TRBD2. Trimming at V came to 3 bases and at J to 3 bases, leaving 15 bases not matched to a gene. Germline assignment: CDR1 MDHEN and CDR2 SYDVKM. The length of the CDR3 is 21 residues. CDR3: CASSLVPPGLAGGIYYNEQFF. CDR3 in DNA: TGTGCCAGCAGTTTGGTTCCCCCGGGACTAGCGGGAGGAATTTACTACAATGAGCAGTTCTTC.

The chain links TRBV20-1 to TRBJ2-1, with 7 bases identical to TRBD2. The V and J ends lost 6 bases and 0 bases, in that order; junction bases with no gene match: 11. The CDR3 totals 16 residues. CDR1 and CDR2 (germline): DFQATT, SNEGSKA (reference sequence). CDR3 coding DNA: TGCAGTGCCTTAATTGCCAGCGGGGACTCCTACAATGAGCAGTTCTTC. Translated, it gives CSALIASGDSYNEQFF.

The chain joins TRBV19 to TRBJ1-5; TRBD1 matches 9 bases. Germline CDR1 and CDR2: LNHDA and SQIVND (reference sequence). The junction had 5 bases not matched to a gene; V was cut back by 6 bases and J by 2 bases. The CDR3 contains 15 residues. CDR3: CASSWTGVGNQPQHF. CDR3 DNA sequence: TGTGCCAGTAGCTGGACAGGGGTTGGCAATCAGCCCCAGCATTTT.

This clonotype was counted many times. The rearrangement links TRBV5-1 to TRBJ2-7; D is uncertain. The V end lost 7 bases, the J end lost 0 bases, and 20 bases lay between the germline ends. CDR3 length: 16 amino acids. The germline CDR1 and CDR2 sequences are SGHRS and YFSETQ. CDR3 protein: CASGSSVGALSYEQYF. CDR3 nucleotides: TGCGCCAGCGGCTCCTCTGTCGGCGCCCTCTCCTACGAGCAGTACTTC.

Comment on this clonotype: This may come from a read error, since a much larger clone is one base off. The V and J genes are TRBV29-1 and TRBJ2-7, with TRBD1 matching over 7 bases. CDR3 length: 15 amino acids. Losses at the gene ends were 3 bases for V and 2 bases for J; bases not matched to a gene: 10. Germline assignment: CDR1 SQVTM and CDR2 ANQGSEA. DNA for the CDR3: TGCAGCGTTGATCGGGGTCAGGGGGTTCCCTACGAGCAGTACTTC. Protein sequence: CSVDRGQGVPYEQYF.

This clonotype was detected ten times or more. The chain recombines TRBV5-1 with TRBJ2-7; D not certain. This CDR3 has 14 residues. Germline V gene lookup returns CDR1 SGHRS and CDR2 YFSETQ. The ends were cut back, 0 bases at V and 2 bases at J, with 9 bases in the middle. The CDR3 DNA follows: TGCGCCAGCAGCTTGGCGGCCGATACCTACGAGCAGTACTTC. It encodes CASSLAADTYEQYF. The whole variable domain, remainder taken from reference TRBV5-1 and TRBJ2-7, is KAGVTQTPRYLIKTRGQQVTLSCSPISGHRSVSWYQQTPGQGLQFLFEYFSETQRNKGNFPGRFSGRQFSNSRSEMNVSTLELGDSALYLCASSLAADTYEQYFGPGTRLTVT.

This clonotype was counted a few times. The chain recombines TRBV20-1 with TRBJ2-7; D unclear. The CDR3 contains 13 residues. Trimming shortened V by 6 bases and J by 2 bases, and 14 bases separated the two germline ends. Germline V gives CDR1 DFQATT, CDR2 SNEGSKA (reference sequence). CDR3 residues: CSAPQYTAYEQYF. CDR3 nucleotides: TGCAGTGCCCCTCAATATACGGCCTACGAGCAGTACTTC.

This clonotype was counted ten times or more. The CDR3 protein is CASSSTVNTEAFF. The CDR3 coding sequence is TGTGCCAGCAGCTCAACAGTAAACACTGAAGCTTTCTTT. The chain joins TRBV7-9 to TRBJ1-1; the D is unclear. The V end lost 4 bases, the J end lost 2 bases, and 8 bases lay between the germline ends. Germline CDR1 SEHNR, CDR2 FQNEAQ (reference sequence). The CDR3 runs 13 residues.

The chain is built from TRBV4-1 and TRBJ2-7; TRBD2 aligns across 9 bases. Per germline, CDR1 MGHRA and CDR2 YSYEKL. The V and J ends lost 1 base and 4 bases, in that order; junction bases with no gene match: 5. This CDR3 comprises 15 residues. The CDR3 DNA is TGCGCCAGCAGCCAAGGCGGGAGGGGGACATACGAGCAGTACTTC. This gives the protein CASSQGGRGTYEQYF.

This clonotype was observed many times. The rearrangement uses TRBV3-1 and TRBJ1-5, with 8 nucleotides matching TRBD1. Germline assignment: CDR1 LGHDT and CDR2 YNNKEL (reference sequence). V gave up 4 bases and J gave up 5 bases; unmatched junction bases: 7. The CDR3 has 15 amino acids. The CDR3 protein is CASSPSDRGYQPQHF. The CDR3 coding sequence is TGTGCCAGCAGCCCCTCAGACAGGGGCTATCAGCCCCAGCATTTT.